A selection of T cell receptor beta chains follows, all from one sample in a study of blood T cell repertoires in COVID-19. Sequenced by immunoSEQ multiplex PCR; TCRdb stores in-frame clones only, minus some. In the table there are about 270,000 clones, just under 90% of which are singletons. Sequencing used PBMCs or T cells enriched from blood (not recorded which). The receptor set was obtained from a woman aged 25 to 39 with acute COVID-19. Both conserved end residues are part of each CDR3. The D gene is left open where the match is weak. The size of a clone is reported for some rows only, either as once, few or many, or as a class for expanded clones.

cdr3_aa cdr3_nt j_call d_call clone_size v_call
CSVEGPVGTGDYEQYF TGCAGCGTTGAAGGGCCGGTCGGGACAGGGGACTACGAGCAGTACTTC TRBJ2-7 TRBD1 NA TRBV29-1
CASSLVQGKGGELFF TGTGCCAGCAGTTTAGTACAGGGGAAAGGCGGGGAGCTGTTTTTT TRBJ2-2 TRBD1 NA TRBV27
CASSLIRGSSYNEQFF TGTGCCAGCAGCTTAATACGCGGGAGCTCCTACAATGAGCAGTTCTTC TRBJ2-1 TRBD2 NA TRBV7-9
CASSLGEKDTQYF TGCGCCAGCAGCTTGGGAGAGAAAGATACGCAGTATTTT TRBJ2-3 NA NA TRBV5-1
CASSLSNVEADTQYF TGTGCCAGCAGCTTATCCAATGTTGAGGCAGATACGCAGTATTTT TRBJ2-3 NA NA TRBV7-3
CASSTSGRLSGELFF TGTGCCAGCAGCACTAGCGGGAGGTTGTCCGGGGAGCTGTTTTTT TRBJ2-2 TRBD2 NA TRBV7-2
CASSLGDGTGFGYTF TGCGCCAGCAGCTTGGGAGACGGGACAGGGTTCGGCTACACCTTC TRBJ1-2 TRBD1 NA TRBV5-1
CASATGNTEAFF TGTGCCAGCGCAACAGGGAATACTGAAGCTTTCTTT TRBJ1-1 NA NA TRBV12-3/TRBV12-4
CASSTSRDTFTYEQYF TGTGCCAGTAGTACTTCCCGGGACACCTTTACCTACGAGCAGTACTTC TRBJ2-7 NA NA TRBV19
CASSTTGGGSPLHF TGTGCCAGCAGCACGACAGGGGGAGGTTCACCCCTCCACTTT TRBJ1-6 TRBD1 few TRBV7-9
CAGTSGDYNEQFF TGTGCCGGGACTAGCGGAGACTACAATGAGCAGTTCTTC TRBJ2-1 TRBD2 NA TRBV30
CASSLASGTQPQHF TGTGCCAGCAGCTTAGCGTCAGGAACCCAGCCCCAGCATTTT TRBJ1-5 NA NA TRBV7-6
CASGAGELFF TGTGCCAGCGGAGCCGGGGAGCTGTTTTTT TRBJ2-2 NA NA TRBV9
CASSRDSPVDTQYF TGTGCCAGCAGCCGCGACTCGCCGGTGGATACGCAGTATTTT TRBJ2-3 NA NA TRBV6-5
CASSGRLAGYNEQFF TGTGCCAGCAGCGGGAGACTAGCGGGTTACAATGAGCAGTTCTTC TRBJ2-1 TRBD2 NA TRBV7-9
CASSEAPPGQNYEQYF TGTGCCAGCAGTGAAGCGCCACCAGGACAGAACTACGAGCAGTACTTC TRBJ2-7 NA NA TRBV6-1
CASSSLPGLAGVGTGELFF TGTGCCAGCAGCTCCCTCCCCGGACTAGCGGGAGTGGGTACCGGGGAGCTGTTTTTT TRBJ2-2 TRBD2 NA TRBV11-2
CASSLTPGSSYNEQFF TGTGCCAGCAGCTTAACACCTGGTAGCTCCTACAATGAGCAGTTCTTC TRBJ2-1 NA once TRBV7-3
CASSLVWGDQPQHF TGTGCCAGCAGTTTAGTGTGGGGCGATCAGCCCCAGCATTTT TRBJ1-5 NA NA TRBV27
CAISAGAEDEKLFF TGTGCCATCAGCGCGGGGGCCGAGGATGAAAAACTGTTTTTT TRBJ1-4 NA NA TRBV10-3
CASSFSTGVNTEAFF TGTGCCAGCAGTTTTTCGACAGGGGTAAACACTGAAGCTTTCTTT TRBJ1-1 TRBD1 NA TRBV27
CASSSGQGGNQPQHF TGTGCCAGCAGCTCGGGACAGGGAGGCAATCAGCCCCAGCATTTT TRBJ1-5 TRBD1 NA TRBV5-5
CASTVSSGSSYNEQFF TGTGCCAGTACCGTTTCTAGCGGGAGCTCCTACAATGAGCAGTTCTTC TRBJ2-1 TRBD2 once TRBV19
CASRASAGGLQETQYF TGTGCCAGCAGGGCCTCGGCGGGAGGTCTCCAAGAGACCCAGTACTTC TRBJ2-5 TRBD2 NA TRBV7-8